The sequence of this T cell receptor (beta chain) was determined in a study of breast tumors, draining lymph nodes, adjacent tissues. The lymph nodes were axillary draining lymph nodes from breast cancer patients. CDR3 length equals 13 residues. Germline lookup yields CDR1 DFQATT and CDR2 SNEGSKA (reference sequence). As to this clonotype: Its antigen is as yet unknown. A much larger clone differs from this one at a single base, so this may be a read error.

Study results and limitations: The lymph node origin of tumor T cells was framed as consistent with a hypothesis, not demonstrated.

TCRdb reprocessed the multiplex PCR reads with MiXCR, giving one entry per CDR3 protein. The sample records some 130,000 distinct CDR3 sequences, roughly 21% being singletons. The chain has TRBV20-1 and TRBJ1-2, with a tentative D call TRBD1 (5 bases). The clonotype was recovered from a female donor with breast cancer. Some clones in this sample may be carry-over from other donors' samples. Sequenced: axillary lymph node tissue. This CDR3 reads CNAREQDGDGYTF. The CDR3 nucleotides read TGCAATGCTAGAGAACAGGATGGGGATGGCTACACCTTC.